Sequencing of this TCR beta chain was carried out in a study of blood T cell repertoires in COVID-19. Trimming pared 10 bases from V and 16 bases from J, leaving 7 bases between. This CDR3 comprises 8 residues. CDR1 and CDR2 from the germline V gene are KGHDR and SFDVKD. The table came from immunoSEQ multiplex PCR; TCRdb's copy has only in-frame clones and leaves some out. The sample includes more than 95,000 clones, about 80% of them seen just once. This chain links TRBV24-1 with TRBJ1-6; D is undetermined. Sequencing was performed on peripheral blood. The receptor was isolated from a man aged 40-49 years with active or convalescent COVID-19. The CDR3 is CATVTLHF. CDR3 nucleotides: TGTGCCACGGTGACTCTCCACTTT.